This is a list of T cell receptor beta chains from one sample in a study of shared clonotypes between healthy human individuals. The protocol was immunoSEQ multiplex PCR, while the TCRdb copy is restricted to in-frame clones and leaves out a portion. The table includes 1.5 million to 2.5 million clones, about 95% detected once. Sequences were obtained from naive CD8+ T cells sorted from blood. Every receptor here comes from a man aged 18 to 30 in good health. The CDR3 runs from the conserved cysteine through the conserved F or W. D genes are given only for firm matches. Not every row has a clone size; where given, it reads once, few, many or a size class.

NA	NA	TRBV2	TRBJ2-5	CAFRTGEETQYF
NA	NA	TRBV2	TRBJ2-7	CASRTPGMTYEQYF
NA	NA	TRBV30	TRBJ2-1	CAWSVGLGGISYNEQFF
NA	TRBD2	TRBV5-6	TRBJ2-7	CASSLVTSGNYEQYF
NA	TRBD1	TRBV6-5	TRBJ2-2	CASSVVQGAGELFF
NA	NA	TRBV7-9	TRBJ1-6	CASTRLTGGDSPLHF
NA	NA	TRBV4-2	TRBJ2-2	CASSPEPTGELFF
NA	NA	TRBV12-2	TRBJ2-1	CASRPRDRDFREQFF
NA	TRBD2	TRBV27	TRBJ2-7	CASSPGGANEQYF
NA	NA	TRBV6-6	TRBJ2-7	CASSYGDSYEQYF
NA	NA	TRBV11-2	TRBJ2-1	CASSLDPLEQFF
NA	NA	TRBV5-1	TRBJ2-1	CASSLGLASSPLSYNEQFF
NA	NA	TRBV14	TRBJ2-1	CASSQNNYNEQFF
NA	TRBD1	TRBV15	TRBJ1-2	CATSRDRSGGGYTF
NA	NA	TRBV6-1	TRBJ2-7	CASRQAPYEQYF
NA	NA	TRBV11-3	TRBJ2-1	CASSLEGNEQFF
NA	NA	TRBV7-8	TRBJ2-3	CASSQYGSTDTQYF
NA	TRBD2	TRBV4-1	TRBJ2-5	CASSLAGIEETQYF
NA	NA	TRBV29-1	TRBJ2-2	CSVDTVAGELFF
NA	NA	TRBV6-1	TRBJ1-5	CASVPLGFGNQPQHF
once	NA	TRBV2	TRBJ1-6	CASSVGDLYNSPLHF
NA	TRBD1	TRBV28	TRBJ2-7	CASSFPGGGDEQYF
NA	NA	TRBV5-1	TRBJ2-3	CASSPRLLGSTDTQYF
NA	NA	TRBV9	TRBJ1-3	CASTDGSSGNTIYF
NA	NA	TRBV30	TRBJ1-2	CAWTGGAPPGYTF
NA	NA	TRBV11-2	TRBJ2-5	CASSPSFSRGRGGETQYF